The 11 T cell receptor beta chains below were found in one sample sequenced in a study of blood T cell repertoires in COVID-19 (dated by TCRdb to 2018 to 2020). The library was prepared using the immunoSEQ multiplex PCR assay. In TCRdb, the immuneACCESS table is reduced to in-frame sequences with V and J assigned. These tables do not hold every clone; where another copy was compared, an unresolved V gene accounts for under half, and the others remain unexplained. This sample lists fewer than 350,000 clones; roughly 93% were detected once. The top ten clones comprise about 2.5% of the sample. Sequenced sample: PBMCs or T cells enriched from blood (not recorded which). These TCRs come from a woman aged 40 to 55 with acute COVID-19.

In this sample, this clone turned up once. The rearrangement links TRBV4-3 to TRBJ2-7, with 11 positions matching TRBD1. Trimming took 10 bases from V and 7 from J; bases not matched to a gene: 18. The CDR3 consists of 16 residues. Germline loops: CDR1 LGHNA, CDR2 YSLEER. The CDR3 region is CATPGQGDDYYWEQYF. The DNA for the CDR3 is TGCGCCACCCCGGGACAGGGGGACGATTACTACTGGGAGCAGTACTTC.

This clone was counted once. The chain has TRBV3-1 (or the pseudogene TRBV3-2) and TRBJ2-6; D unclear. With 1 base removed from V and 0 bases from J, the gap between germline ends came to 4 bases. Per germline, CDR1 LGHDT and CDR2 YNNKEL (reference sequence). The CDR3 has 15 amino acids. In nucleotides, the CDR3 is TGTGCCAGCAGCCAAGTCAGCTCTGGGGCCAACGTCCTGACTTTC. As protein: CASSQVSSGANVLTF.

The CDR3 coding sequence is TGTGCCATCAGCGGGACAGGGGGGGCTGAAAAACTGTTTTTT. It specifies CAISGTGGAEKLFF. The chain uses TRBV10-3 and TRBJ1-4; 11 bases align to TRBD1. CDR3 length: 14 amino acids. The ends lost 6 bases at V and 7 bases at J; junction bases unmatched: 4. CDR1 ENHRY and CDR2 SYGVKD come from the germline V gene.

The V and J genes are TRBV9 and TRBJ1-4, with 8 nucleotides matching TRBD1. The J segment lost 3 bases and the V segment lost 0 bases, leaving 1 base of the junction unmatched. The V gene's germline CDR1 is SGDLS and CDR2 YYNGEE. There are 15 residues in the CDR3. CDR3 loop: CASSVADRANEKLFF. CDR3 DNA: TGTGCCAGCAGCGTAGCGGACAGGGCTAATGAAAAACTGTTTTTT.

This clone was seen a handful of times. This chain uses TRBV5-3 with TRBJ2-2, with D possibly being TRBD2 (5 bases). Being an ORF, TRBV5-3 has a function that is uncertain. The CDR3 runs to 16 residues. V was trimmed by 4 bases and J by 3 bases, leaving 16 bases between them. CDR3 sequence: CARSPSGLKYTGELFF. The CDR3 nucleotides are TGTGCCAGAAGCCCCTCCGGACTTAAATACACCGGGGAGCTGTTTTTT.

The chain is built from TRBV2 and TRBJ2-5; 12 positions match TRBD2. Trimming took 1 base from V and 1 from J; bases not matched to a gene: 4. The V gene's germline CDR1 is SNHLY and CDR2 FYNNEI. The CDR3 sequence is 17 residues long. CDR3 bases: TGTGCCAGCAGTGAAGGAGGACTAGCGGGGTTCCAAGAGACCCAGTACTTC. Amino acids: CASSEGGLAGFQETQYF.

The chain carries TRBV7-2 and TRBJ2-1, with 7 bases fitting TRBD2. CDR1 and CDR2 (germline): SGHTA, FQGNSA. This CDR3 has 15 residues. J lost 7 bases, V lost 0 bases, and 6 bases had no gene match. CDR3 nucleotide sequence: TGTGCCAGCAGCTTAGCGGGAGGGCTTGAGAATGAGCAGTTCTTC. This encodes CASSLAGGLENEQFF.

V usage is TRBV28 and J usage is TRBJ1-1; 11 bases fit TRBD1. This CDR3 region has 16 residues. V trimming: 5 bases; J trimming: 4 bases; junction bases outside the gene matches: 9. CDR1 and CDR2 from the germline V gene are MDHEN and SYDVKM. Written as DNA, the CDR3 is TGTGCCAGCAGTCGGAGGGTGGGGACAGGGGGCACTGAAGCTTTCTTT. It specifies CASSRRVGTGGTEAFF.

The chain is built from TRBV7-9 and TRBJ2-3, with TRBD2 identical over 9 bases. Germline CDR1 reads SEHNR; CDR2 reads FQNEAQ (reference sequence). V lost 0 bases, J lost 4 bases, and 5 bases stayed unmatched. The CDR3 has 16 residues. Here the CDR3 DNA reads TGTGCCAGCAGCTTAGCAGCGGGAGGCGGCTCAGATACGCAGTATTTT. This translates into CASSLAAGGGSDTQYF.

The chain carries TRBV27 and TRBJ1-2; 10 nucleotides agree with TRBD1. The CDR3 consists of 15 residues. The germline V gene has CDR1 MNHEY and CDR2 SMNVEV (reference sequence). V was pared by 5 bases and J by 7 bases, with 10 bases of the junction left unmatched. The CDR3, as DNA: TGTGCCAGCAGTCCGCATGGGACAGGGGTATCTGGCTACACCTTC. It encodes CASSPHGTGVSGYTF.

The rearrangement links TRBV9 to TRBJ2-7, with 9 positions matching TRBD1. The CDR3 consists of 18 residues. Germline V gene sequence: CDR1 SGDLS, CDR2 YYNGEE. Trimming took 4 bases from V and 1 from J; bases not matched to a gene: 15. The CDR3 reads CASSPHSWEGTGSYEQYF. The CDR3 DNA follows: TGTGCCAGCAGCCCCCACTCCTGGGAAGGGACAGGGTCCTACGAGCAGTACTTC. The variable domain in full, completed from reference TRBV9 and TRBJ2-7, reads DSGVTQTPKHLITATGQRVTLRCSPRSGDLSVYWYQQSLDQGLQFLIQYYNGEERAKGNILERFSAQQFPDLHSELNLSSLELGDSALYFCASSPHSWEGTGSYEQYFGPGTRLTVT.